This T cell receptor beta chain is from a study of T-cell reconstitution after alpha-beta-depleted transplantation in children. During its preparation, the TCRbeta library received unique molecular identifiers. One entry per CDR3 protein results from TCRdb running MiXCR on the PCR reads. The sample records about 400,000 distinct CDR3 sequences, about an eighth being singletons. This clonotype appeared many times. Germline V gene sequence: CDR1 SQVTM, CDR2 ANQGSEA. Trimming left V 2 bases short and J 5 bases short, with 9 bases between. This CDR3 region has 12 residues. The rearrangement uses TRBV29-1 and TRBJ1-1; tentatively, D is TRBD1 (5 bases). This sequence originates from a human donor who donated a stem cell graft to a child with Fanconi anemia. The sequences come from PBMCs, collected from the stem cell graft. This CDR3 is CSVELKGTEAFF. Written as DNA, the CDR3 is TGCAGCGTTGAATTAAAGGGGACTGAAGCTTTCTTT.